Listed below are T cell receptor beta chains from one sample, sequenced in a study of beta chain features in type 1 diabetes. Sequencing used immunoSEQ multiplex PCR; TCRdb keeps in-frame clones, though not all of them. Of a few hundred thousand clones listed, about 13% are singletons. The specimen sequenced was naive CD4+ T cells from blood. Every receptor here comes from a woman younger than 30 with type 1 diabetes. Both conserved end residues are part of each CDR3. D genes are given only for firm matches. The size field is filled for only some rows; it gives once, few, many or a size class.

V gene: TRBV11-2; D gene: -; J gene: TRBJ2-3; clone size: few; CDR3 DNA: TGTGCCAGCAGCTTAATAGGGGGAAGGGCCACAGATACGCAGTATTTT; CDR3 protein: CASSLIGGRATDTQYF
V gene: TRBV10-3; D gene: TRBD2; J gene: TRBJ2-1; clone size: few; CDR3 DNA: TGTGCCACCCTTCCCTCCGGGACTAGCGGTTACAATGAGCAGTTCTTC; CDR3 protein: CATLPSGTSGYNEQFF
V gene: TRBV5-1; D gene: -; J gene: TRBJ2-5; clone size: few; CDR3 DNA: TGCGCCAGCAGCTTACCAGTGGACCAAGAGACCCAGTACTTC; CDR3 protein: CASSLPVDQETQYF
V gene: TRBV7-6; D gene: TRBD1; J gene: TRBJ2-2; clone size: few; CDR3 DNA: TGTGCCAGCAGCCCACGACAGGGTTCCGGGGAGCTGTTTTTT; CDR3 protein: CASSPRQGSGELFF
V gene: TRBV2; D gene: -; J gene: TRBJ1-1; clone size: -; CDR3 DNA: TGTGCCAGCAACATCTTTATGAACACTGAAGCTTTCTTT; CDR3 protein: CASNIFMNTEAFF
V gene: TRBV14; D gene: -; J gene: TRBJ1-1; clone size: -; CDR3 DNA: TGTGCCAGCAGCCATCGCGGCAAGAACACTGAAGCTTTCTTT; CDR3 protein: CASSHRGKNTEAFF
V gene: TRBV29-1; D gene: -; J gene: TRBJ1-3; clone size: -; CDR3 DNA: TGCAGCGTTGAAGATCCCCCAGGGTTCGGAAACACCATATATTTT; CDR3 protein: CSVEDPPGFGNTIYF
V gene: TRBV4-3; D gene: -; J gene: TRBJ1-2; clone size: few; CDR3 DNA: TGCGCCAGCAGCCAAGATTTGGCGGAGTACTATGGCTACACCTTC; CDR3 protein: CASSQDLAEYYGYTF
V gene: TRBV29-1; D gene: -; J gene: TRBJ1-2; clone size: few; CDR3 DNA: TGCAGCGCCACGACCGCAGGGGTCTATGGCTACACCTTC; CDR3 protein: CSATTAGVYGYTF
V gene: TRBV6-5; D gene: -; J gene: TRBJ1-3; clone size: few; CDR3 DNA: TGTGCCAGCAGTTCGTCGCGCTCTGGAAACACCATATATTTT; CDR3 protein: CASSSSRSGNTIYF
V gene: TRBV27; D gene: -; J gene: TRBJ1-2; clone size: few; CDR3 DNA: TGTGCCGTCGGCGGGGCGAGTATCTATGGCTACACCTTC; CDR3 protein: CAVGGASIYGYTF
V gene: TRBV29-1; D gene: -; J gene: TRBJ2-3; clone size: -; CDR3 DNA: TGCAGCCTGGCGTGGGGGCCAGATACGCAGTATTTT; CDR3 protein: CSLAWGPDTQYF